The clone carrying this TCR beta chain was found a few times. These data are taken from a study of blood T cell repertoires in COVID-19. Background on the study: PBMCs, B-cell-depleted T cells, or T cells provided the cDNA or gDNA that made up the material.

In the original processing: Estimates of nucleated cell counts were drawn from the amplification of reference gene primers. Method: immunoSEQ multiplex PCR; TCRdb's copy keeps in-frame clones and lacks some. V and J calls and clone size are those listed in that table; D and trimming were worked out from the DNA. The sample yields tens of thousands of clones, around three quarters seen once. In germline, CDR1 is SQVTM, CDR2 ANQGSEA. Trimming removed 4 bases at V and 6 bases at J, with 12 bases between. The CDR3 consists of 12 residues. This receptor was identified in a man aged 50-59 years with active or convalescent COVID-19. The sample taken for sequencing was peripheral blood. The chain has TRBV29-1 and TRBJ1-1, with unresolved D. CDR3: CSVVSDRAEAFF. CDR3 DNA: TGCAGCGTTGTTAGTGATCGGGCTGAAGCTTTCTTT.